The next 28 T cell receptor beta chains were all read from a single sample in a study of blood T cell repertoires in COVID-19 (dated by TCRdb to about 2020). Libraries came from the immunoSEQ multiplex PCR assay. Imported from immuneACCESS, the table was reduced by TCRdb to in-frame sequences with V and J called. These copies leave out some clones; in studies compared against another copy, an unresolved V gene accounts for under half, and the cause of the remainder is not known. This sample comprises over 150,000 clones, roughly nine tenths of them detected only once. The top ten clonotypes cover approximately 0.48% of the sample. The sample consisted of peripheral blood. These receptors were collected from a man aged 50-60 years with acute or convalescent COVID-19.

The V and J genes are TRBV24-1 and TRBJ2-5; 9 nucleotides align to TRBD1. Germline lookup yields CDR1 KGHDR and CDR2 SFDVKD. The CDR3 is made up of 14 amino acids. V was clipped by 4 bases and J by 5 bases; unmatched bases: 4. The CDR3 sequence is CATSETDRGETQYF. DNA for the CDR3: TGTGCCACCAGTGAAACCGACAGGGGGGAGACCCAGTACTTC.

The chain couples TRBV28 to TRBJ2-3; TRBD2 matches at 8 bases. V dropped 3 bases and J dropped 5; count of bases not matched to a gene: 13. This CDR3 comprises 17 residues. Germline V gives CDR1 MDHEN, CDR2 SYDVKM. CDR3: CASSLQRENPEKDTQYF. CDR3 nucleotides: TGTGCCAGCAGTTTGCAGCGGGAGAATCCTGAGAAAGATACGCAGTATTTT.

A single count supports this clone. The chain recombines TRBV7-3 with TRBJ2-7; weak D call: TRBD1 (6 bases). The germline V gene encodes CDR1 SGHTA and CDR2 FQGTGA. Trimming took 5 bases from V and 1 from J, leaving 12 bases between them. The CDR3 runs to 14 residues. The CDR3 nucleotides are TGTGCCAGCAGCCCCCAGGGGTGGTCCTACGAGCAGTACTTC. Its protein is CASSPQGWSYEQYF.

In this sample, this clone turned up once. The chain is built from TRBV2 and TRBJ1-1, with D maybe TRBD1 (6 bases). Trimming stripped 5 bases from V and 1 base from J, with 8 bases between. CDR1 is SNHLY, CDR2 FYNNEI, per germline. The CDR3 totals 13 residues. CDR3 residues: CASSTQGNTEAFF. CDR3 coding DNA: TGTGCCAGCAGTACACAGGGGAACACTGAAGCTTTCTTT. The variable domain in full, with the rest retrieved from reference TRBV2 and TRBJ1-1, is EPEVTQTPSHQVTQMGQEVILRCVPISNHLYFYWYRQILGQKVEFLVSFYNNEISEKSEIFDDQFSVERPDGSNFTLKIRSTKLEDSAMYFCASSTQGNTEAFFGQGTRLTVV.

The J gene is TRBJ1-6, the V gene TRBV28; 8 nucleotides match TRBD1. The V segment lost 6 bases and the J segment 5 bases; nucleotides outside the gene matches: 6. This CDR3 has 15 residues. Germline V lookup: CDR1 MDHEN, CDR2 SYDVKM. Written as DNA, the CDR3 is TGTGCCAGCAGATATGGGACAGGAGATAATTCACCCCTCCACTTT. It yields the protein CASRYGTGDNSPLHF.

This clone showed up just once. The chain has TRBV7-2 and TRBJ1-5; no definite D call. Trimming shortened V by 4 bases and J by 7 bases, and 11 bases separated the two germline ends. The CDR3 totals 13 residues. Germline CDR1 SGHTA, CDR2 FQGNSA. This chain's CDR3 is CASSSRGRQPQHF. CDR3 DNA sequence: TGTGCCAGCAGCTCCCGAGGCAGACAGCCCCAGCATTTT.

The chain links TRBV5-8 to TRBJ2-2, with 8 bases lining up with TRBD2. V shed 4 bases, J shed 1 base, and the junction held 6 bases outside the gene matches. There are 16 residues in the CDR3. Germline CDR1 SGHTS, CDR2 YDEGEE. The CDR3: CASSRTSGGNTGELFF. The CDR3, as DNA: TGTGCCAGCAGCCGAACTAGCGGAGGGAACACCGGGGAGCTGTTTTTT.

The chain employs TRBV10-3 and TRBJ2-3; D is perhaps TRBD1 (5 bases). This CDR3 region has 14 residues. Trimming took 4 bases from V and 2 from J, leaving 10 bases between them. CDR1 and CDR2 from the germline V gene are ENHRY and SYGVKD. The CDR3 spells CAISGPGSTDTQYF. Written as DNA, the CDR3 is TGTGCCATCAGTGGGCCAGGGTCCACAGATACGCAGTATTTT.

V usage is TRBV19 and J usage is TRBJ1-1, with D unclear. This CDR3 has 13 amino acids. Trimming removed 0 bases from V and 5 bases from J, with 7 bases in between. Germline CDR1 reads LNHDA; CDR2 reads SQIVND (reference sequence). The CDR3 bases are TGTGCCAGTAGTATAGATCGAGGAACTGAAGCTTTCTTT. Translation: CASSIDRGTEAFF.

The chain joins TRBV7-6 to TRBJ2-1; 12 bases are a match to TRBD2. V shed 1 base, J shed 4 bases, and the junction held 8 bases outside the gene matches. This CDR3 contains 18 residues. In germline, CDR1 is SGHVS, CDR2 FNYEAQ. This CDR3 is CASSLGGTSGHLYNEQFF. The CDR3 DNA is TGTGCCAGCAGCTTAGGCGGGACTAGCGGGCACCTTTACAATGAGCAGTTCTTC.

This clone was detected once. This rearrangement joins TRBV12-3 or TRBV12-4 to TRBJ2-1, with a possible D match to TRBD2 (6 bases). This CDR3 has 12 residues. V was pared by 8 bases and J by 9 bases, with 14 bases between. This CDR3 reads CASALSGLEQFF. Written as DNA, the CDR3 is TGTGCCAGCGCCCTTTCGGGACTTGAGCAGTTCTTC.

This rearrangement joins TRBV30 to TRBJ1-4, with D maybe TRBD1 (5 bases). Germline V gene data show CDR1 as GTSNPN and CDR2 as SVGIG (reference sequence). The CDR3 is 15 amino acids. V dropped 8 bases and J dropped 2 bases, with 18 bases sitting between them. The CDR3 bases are TGTGCCCTAAGCTCCCACAGGAGTACTAATGAAAAACTGTTTTTT. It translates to CALSSHRSTNEKLFF.

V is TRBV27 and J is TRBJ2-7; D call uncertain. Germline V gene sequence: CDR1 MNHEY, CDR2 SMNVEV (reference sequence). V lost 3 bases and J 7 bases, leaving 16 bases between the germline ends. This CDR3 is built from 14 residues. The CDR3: CASSLNGKLREQYF. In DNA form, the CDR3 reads TGTGCCAGCAGTTTGAACGGCAAGTTGAGGGAGCAGTACTTC.

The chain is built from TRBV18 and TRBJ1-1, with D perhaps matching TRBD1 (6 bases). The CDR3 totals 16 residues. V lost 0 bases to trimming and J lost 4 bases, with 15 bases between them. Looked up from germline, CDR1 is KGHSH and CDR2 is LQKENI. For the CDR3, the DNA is TGTGCCAGCTCACCACCGGTGCGCGGGGGCGGCACTGAAGCTTTCTTT. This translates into CASSPPVRGGGTEAFF.

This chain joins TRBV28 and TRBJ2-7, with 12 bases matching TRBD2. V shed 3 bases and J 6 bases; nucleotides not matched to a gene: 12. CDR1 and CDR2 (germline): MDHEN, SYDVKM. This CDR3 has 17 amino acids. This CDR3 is CASSFAGFRLAGVEQYF. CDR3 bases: TGTGCCAGCAGTTTCGCGGGGTTCCGACTAGCGGGAGTCGAGCAGTACTTC.

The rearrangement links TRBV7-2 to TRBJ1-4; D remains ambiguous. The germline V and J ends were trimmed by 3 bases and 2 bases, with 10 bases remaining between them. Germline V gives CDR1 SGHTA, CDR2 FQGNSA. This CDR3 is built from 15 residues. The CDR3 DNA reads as TGTGCCAGCAGCTTCTCGTTCGGGACTAATGAAAAACTGTTTTTT. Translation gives CASSFSFGTNEKLFF.

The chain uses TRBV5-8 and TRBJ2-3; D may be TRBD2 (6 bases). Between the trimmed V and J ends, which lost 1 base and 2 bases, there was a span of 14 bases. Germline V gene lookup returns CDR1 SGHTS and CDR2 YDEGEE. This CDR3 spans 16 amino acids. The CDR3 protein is CASSLWDGSSTDTQYF. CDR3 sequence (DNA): TGTGCCAGCAGCTTGTGGGACGGGAGCTCCACAGATACGCAGTATTTT. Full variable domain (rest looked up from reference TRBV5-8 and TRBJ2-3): EAGVTQSPTHLIKTRGQQATLRCSPISGHTSVYWYQQALGLGLQFLLWYDEGEERNRGNFPPRFSGRQFPNYSSELNVNALELEDSALYLCASSLWDGSSTDTQYFGPGTRLTVL.

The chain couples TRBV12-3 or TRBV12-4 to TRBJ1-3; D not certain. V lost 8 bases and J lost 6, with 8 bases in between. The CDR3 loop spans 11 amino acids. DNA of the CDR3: TGTGCCAGCGGCCATCCAAACACCATATATTTT. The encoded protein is CASGHPNTIYF.

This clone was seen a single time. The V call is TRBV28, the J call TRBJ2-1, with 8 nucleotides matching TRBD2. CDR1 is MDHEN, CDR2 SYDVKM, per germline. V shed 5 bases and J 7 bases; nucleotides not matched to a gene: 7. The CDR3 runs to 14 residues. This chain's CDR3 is CASSSLAGGNEQFF. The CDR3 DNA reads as TGTGCCAGCAGTAGCCTAGCGGGCGGGAATGAGCAGTTCTTC.

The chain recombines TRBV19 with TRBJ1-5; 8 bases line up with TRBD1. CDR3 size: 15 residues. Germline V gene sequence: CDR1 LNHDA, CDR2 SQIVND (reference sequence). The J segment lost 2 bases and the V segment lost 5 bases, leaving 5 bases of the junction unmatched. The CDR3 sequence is CASSQGANGNQPQHF. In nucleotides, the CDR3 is TGTGCCAGTAGTCAGGGGGCAAACGGCAATCAGCCCCAGCATTTT. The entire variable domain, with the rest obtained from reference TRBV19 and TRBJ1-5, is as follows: DGGITQSPKYLFRKEGQNVTLSCEQNLNHDAMYWYRQDPGQGLRLIYYSQIVNDFQKGDIAEGYSVSREKKESFPLTVTSAQKNPTAFYLCASSQGANGNQPQHFGDGTRLSIL.

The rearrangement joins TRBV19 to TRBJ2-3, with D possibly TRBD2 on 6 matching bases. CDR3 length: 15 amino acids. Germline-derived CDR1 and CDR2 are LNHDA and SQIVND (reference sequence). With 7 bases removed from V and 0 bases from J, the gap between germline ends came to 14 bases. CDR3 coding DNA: TGTGCCAGTACTTGGGGTAGCGGAAGCACAGATACGCAGTATTTT. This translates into CASTWGSGSTDTQYF.

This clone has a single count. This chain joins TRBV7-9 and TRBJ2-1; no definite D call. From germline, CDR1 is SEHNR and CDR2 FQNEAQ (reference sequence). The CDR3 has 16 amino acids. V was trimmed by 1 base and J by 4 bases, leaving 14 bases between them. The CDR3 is CASSLGSGLPYNEQFF. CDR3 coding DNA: TGTGCCAGCAGCTTAGGGTCAGGCCTTCCATACAATGAGCAGTTCTTC.

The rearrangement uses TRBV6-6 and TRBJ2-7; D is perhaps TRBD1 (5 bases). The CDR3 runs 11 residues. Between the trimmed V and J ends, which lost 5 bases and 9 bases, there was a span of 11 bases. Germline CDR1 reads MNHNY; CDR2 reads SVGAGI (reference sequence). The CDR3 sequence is CASSTDRRQYV. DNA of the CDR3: TGTGCCAGCAGTACAGACAGACGGCAGTACGTC.

The CDR3 loop reads CASSYKRRAGELFF. Written as DNA, the CDR3 is TGTGCCAGCAGTTACAAGAGGAGGGCCGGGGAGCTGTTTTTT. The chain carries TRBV6-2 or TRBV6-3 and TRBJ2-2, with a weak D call TRBD2 (6 bases). Germline V gene data show CDR1 as MNHEY and CDR2 as SVGEGT. V lost 2 bases, J lost 6 bases, and 10 bases lay in between. CDR3 length: 14 amino acids.

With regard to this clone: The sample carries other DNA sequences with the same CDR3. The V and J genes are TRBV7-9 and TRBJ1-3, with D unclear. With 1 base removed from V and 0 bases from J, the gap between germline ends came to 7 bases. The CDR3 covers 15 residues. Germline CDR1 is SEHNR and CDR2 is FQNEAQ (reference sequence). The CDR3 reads CASSLGLVSGNTIYF. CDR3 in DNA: TGTGCCAGCAGCTTAGGTCTTGTCTCTGGAAACACCATATATTTT.

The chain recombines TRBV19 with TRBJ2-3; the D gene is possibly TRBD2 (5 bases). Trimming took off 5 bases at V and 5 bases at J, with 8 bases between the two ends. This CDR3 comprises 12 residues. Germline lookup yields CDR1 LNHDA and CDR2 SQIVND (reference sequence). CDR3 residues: CASSERGDTQYF. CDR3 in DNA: TGTGCCAGTAGTGAACGGGGAGATACGCAGTATTTT.

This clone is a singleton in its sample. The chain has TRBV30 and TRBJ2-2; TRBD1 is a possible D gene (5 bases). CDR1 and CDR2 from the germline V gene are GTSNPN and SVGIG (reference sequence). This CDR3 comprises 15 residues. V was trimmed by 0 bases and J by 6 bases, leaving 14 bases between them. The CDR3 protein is CAWSVRGSVAGELFF. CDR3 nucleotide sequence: TGTGCCTGGAGTGTAAGGGGTTCGGTAGCCGGGGAGCTGTTTTTT.

CDR3 DNA sequence: TGCAGTGCTAGTGGGGCTCTGAGCGGCTCTGGGGCCAACGTCCTGACTTTC. Its protein is CSASGALSGSGANVLTF. The J gene is TRBJ2-6, the V gene TRBV20-1; D may match TRBD1 or TRBD2 (5 bases each). The CDR3 loop spans 17 amino acids. Germline values: CDR1 DFQATT, CDR2 SNEGSKA (reference sequence). V was shortened by 3 bases and J by 0 bases, with 15 bases between the two germline ends.